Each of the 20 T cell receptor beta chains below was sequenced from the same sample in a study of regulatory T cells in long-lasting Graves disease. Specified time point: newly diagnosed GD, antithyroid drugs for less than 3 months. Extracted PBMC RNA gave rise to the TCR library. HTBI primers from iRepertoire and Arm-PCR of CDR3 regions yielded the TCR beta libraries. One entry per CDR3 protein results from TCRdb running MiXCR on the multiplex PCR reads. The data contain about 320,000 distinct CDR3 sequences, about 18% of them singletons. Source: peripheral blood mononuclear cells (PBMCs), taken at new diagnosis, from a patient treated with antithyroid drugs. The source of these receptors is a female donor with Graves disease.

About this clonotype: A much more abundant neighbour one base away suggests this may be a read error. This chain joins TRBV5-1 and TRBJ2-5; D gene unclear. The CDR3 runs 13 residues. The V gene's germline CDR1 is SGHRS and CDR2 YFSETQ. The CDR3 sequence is CASGLLLGETQYF. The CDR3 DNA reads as TGCGCCAGCGGCTTGCTCCTGGGGGAGACCCAGTACTTC.

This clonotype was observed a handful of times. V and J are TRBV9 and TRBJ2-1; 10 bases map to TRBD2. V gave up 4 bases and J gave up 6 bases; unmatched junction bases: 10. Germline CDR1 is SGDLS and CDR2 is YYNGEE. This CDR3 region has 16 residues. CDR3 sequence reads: CASSSHVAGGANEQFF. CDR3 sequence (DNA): TGTGCCAGCAGCTCCCACGTAGCGGGAGGCGCCAATGAGCAGTTCTTC.

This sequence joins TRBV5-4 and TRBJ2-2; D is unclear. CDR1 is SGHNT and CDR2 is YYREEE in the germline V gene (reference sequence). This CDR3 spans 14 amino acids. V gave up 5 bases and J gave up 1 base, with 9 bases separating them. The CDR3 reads CASSAKGNTGELFF. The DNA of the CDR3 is TGTGCCAGCAGTGCTAAGGGGAACACCGGGGAGCTGTTTTTT. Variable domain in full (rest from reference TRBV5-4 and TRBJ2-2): ETGVTQSPTHLIKTRGQQVTLRCSSQSGHNTVSWYQQALGQGPQFIFQYYREEENGRGNFPPRFSGLQFPNYSSELNVNALELDDSALYLCASSAKGNTGELFFGEGSRLTVL.

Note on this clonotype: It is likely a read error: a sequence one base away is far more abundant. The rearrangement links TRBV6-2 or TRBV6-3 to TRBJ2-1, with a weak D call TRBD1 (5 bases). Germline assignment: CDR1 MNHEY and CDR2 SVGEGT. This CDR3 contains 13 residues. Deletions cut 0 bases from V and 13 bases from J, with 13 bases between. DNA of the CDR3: TGTGCCAGCAGTTACTCGGGGCAAGAGACCCAGTTCTTC. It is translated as CASSYSGQETQFF.

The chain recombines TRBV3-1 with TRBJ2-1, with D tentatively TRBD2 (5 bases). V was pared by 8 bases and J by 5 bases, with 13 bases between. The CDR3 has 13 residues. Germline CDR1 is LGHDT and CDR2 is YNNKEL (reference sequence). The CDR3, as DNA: TGTGCCAGCCCCCTAGCCGGCCACAATGAGCAGTTCTTC. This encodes CASPLAGHNEQFF.

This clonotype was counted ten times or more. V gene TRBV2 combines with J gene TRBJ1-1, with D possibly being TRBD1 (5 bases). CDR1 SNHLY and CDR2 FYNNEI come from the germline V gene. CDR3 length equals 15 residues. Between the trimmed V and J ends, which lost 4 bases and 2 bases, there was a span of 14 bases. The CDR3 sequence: CASSASGGRNTEAFF. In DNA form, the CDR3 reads TGTGCCAGCAGTGCCTCGGGGGGTCGTAACACTGAAGCTTTCTTT.

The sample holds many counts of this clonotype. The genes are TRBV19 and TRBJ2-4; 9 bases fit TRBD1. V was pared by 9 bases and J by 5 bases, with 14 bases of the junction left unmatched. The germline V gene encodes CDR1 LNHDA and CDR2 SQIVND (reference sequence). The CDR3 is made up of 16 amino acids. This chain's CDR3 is CASSLVSDRGQNIQYF. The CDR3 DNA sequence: TGTGCCAGCAGCTTAGTATCGGACAGGGGCCAAAACATTCAGTACTTC.

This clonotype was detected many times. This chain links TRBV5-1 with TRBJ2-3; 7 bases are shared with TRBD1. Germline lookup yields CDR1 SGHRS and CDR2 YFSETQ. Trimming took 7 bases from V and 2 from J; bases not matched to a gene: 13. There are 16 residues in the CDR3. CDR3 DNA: TGCGCCAGCCGATCACAACCGGGACAGCTCACAGATACGCAGTATTTT. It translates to CASRSQPGQLTDTQYF.

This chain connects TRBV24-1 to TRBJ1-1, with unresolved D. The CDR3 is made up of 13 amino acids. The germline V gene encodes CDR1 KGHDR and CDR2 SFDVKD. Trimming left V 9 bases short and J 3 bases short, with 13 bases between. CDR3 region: CATSKSSYTEAFF. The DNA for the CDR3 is TGTGCCACCTCGAAATCCAGTTACACTGAAGCTTTCTTT.

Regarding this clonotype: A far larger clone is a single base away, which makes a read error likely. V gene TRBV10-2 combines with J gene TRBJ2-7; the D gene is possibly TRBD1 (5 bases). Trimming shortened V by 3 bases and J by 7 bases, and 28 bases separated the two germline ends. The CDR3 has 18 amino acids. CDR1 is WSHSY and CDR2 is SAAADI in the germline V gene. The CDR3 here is CASSEGPGYSDSYNEQYF. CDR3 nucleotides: TGCGCCAGCAGTGAAGGGCCAGGGTACAGCGATTCCTACAATGAGCAGTACTTC.

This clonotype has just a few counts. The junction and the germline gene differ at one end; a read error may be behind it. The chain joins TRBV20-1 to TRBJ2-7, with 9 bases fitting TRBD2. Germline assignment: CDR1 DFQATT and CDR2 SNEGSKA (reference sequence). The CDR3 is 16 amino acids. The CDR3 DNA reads TGCAGTGCTACCACCCTTAGCGGGAGTAGGACCTACGAGCAGCACTTC. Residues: CSATTLSGSRTYEQHF.

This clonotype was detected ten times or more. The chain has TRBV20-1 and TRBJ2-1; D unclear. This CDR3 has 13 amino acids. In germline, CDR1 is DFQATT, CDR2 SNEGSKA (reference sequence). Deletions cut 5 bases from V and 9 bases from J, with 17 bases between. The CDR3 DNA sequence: TGCAGTGCTCGTATGGAGTCGCAAGGTGAGCAGTTCTTC. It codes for CSARMESQGEQFF.

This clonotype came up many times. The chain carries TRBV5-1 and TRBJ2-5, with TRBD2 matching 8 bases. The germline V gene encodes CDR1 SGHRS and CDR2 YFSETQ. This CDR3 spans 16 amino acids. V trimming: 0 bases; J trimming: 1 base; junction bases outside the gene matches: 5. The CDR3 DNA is TGCGCCAGCAGCTTGGGGTACGGGACTAGCCAAGAGACCCAGTACTTC. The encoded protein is CASSLGYGTSQETQYF.

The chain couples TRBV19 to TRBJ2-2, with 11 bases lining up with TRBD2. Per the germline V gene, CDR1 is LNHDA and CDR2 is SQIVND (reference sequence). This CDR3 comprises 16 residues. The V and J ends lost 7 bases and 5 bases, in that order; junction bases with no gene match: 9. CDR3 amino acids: CASKTSGISGTGELFF. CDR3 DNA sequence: TGTGCCAGTAAGACTAGCGGGATTAGTGGGACCGGGGAGCTGTTTTTT.

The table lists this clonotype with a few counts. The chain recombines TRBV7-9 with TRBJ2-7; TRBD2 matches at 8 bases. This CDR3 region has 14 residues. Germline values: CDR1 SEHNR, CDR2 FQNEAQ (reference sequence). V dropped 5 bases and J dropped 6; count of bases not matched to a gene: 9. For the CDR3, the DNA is TGTGCCAGCAGCCCGTCAGCGGGAGTCAGCGAGCAGTACTTC. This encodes CASSPSAGVSEQYF.

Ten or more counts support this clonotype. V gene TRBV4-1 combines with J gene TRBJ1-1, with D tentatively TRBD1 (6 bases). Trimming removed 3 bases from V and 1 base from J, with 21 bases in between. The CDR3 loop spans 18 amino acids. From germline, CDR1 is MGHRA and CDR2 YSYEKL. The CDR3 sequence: CASSHHVGTPEENTEAFF. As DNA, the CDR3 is TGCGCCAGCAGCCACCACGTCGGGACACCCGAGGAGAACACTGAAGCTTTCTTT.

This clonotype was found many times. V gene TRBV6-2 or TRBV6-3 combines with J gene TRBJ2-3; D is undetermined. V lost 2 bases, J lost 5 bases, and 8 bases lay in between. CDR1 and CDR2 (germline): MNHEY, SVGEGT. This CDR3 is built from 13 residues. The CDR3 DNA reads TGTGCCAGCAGTTACGCGGCGGTAGATACGCAGTATTTT. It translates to CASSYAAVDTQYF.

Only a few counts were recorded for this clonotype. CDR3 amino acids: CASSPGTGVYNEQFF. CDR3 coding DNA: TGTGCCAGCAGTCCCGGGACAGGGGTATACAATGAGCAGTTCTTC. This chain joins TRBV27 and TRBJ2-1; 10 bases are a match to TRBD1. V gave up 5 bases and J gave up 4 bases; unmatched junction bases: 5. Germline CDR1 MNHEY, CDR2 SMNVEV (reference sequence). This CDR3 has 15 residues.

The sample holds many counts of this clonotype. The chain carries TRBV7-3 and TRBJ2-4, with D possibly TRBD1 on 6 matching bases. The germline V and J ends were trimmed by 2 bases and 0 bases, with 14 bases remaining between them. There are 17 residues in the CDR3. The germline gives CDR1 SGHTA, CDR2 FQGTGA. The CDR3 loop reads CASSLLEDSVAKNIQYF. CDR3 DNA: TGTGCCAGCAGCTTACTCGAGGACAGCGTAGCCAAAAACATTCAGTACTTC. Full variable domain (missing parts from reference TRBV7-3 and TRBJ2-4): GAGVSQTPSNKVTEKGKYVELRCDPISGHTALYWYRQSLGQGPEFLIYFQGTGAADDSGLPNDRFFAVRPEGSVSTLKIQRTERGDSAVYLCASSLLEDSVAKNIQYFGAGTRLSVL.

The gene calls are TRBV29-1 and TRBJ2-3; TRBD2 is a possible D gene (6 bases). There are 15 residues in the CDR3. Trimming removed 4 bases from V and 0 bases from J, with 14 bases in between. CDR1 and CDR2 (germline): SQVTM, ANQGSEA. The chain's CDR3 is CSVGAAGYSTDTQYF. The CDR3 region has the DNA TGCAGCGTTGGGGCCGCGGGGTATAGCACAGATACGCAGTATTTT.